This T cell receptor (beta chain) came from a study of PD-1 blockade in classical Hodgkin lymphoma. Sequenced by immunoSEQ multiplex PCR; TCRdb stores in-frame clones only, minus some. The sample lists tens of thousands of clones, roughly 93% seen once, with approximately 4.9% in the top ten. Documented time point: newly diagnosed, previously untreated cHL patient sample. Investigators turned to newly diagnosed, untreated classical Hodgkin lymphoma PBMCs for comparison. Whole-study findings and limits: Underlying causes for the observed repertoire differences were not defined, possibly disease activity or prior therapy. A reduction in baseline TCR diversity was reportedly seen in newly diagnosed patients relative to healthy donors.

CDR1 is MNHEY, CDR2 SMNVEV, per germline (reference sequence). The CDR3 contains 14 residues. V lost 6 bases to trimming and J lost 4 bases; unmatched junction nucleotides: 5. Points on this clone: What it binds is not known.

The source is a human donor with classical Hodgkin lymphoma. Sample: peripheral blood mononuclear cells (PBMCs). The chain joins TRBV27 to TRBJ2-5; 10 bases match TRBD2. The CDR3 loop reads CASSLTSGIETQYF. CDR3 DNA sequence: TGTGCCAGCAGCCTAACTAGCGGGATAGAGACCCAGTACTTC.